The 21 T cell receptor beta chains presented below share a single source sample, sequenced in a study of CXCR3-negative and CXCR3-positive naive CD8 T cells. cDNA libraries for TRB were generated by 5' RACE incorporating UMI labels. One entry per CDR3 protein, without DNA, is what TCRdb gives after re-calling the 5' RACE reads. The specimen's table records 45,000 to 70,000 distinct CDR3 sequences. The sequencing input was memory CD8+ T cells from blood. These receptors originate from a human donor in good health. Some clones in this sample may be carry-over from other donors' samples.

V and J are TRBV9 and TRBJ2-7. Germline CDR1 is SGDLS and CDR2 is YYNGEE. The CDR3 covers 11 residues. This CDR3 is CASSPAYEQYF.

V usage is TRBV4-2 and J usage is TRBJ2-7; TCRdb picks TRBD2, but there is no DNA to check that call. The germline gives CDR1 LGHNA, CDR2 YNFKEQ. The CDR3 has 15 residues. The CDR3 sequence is CASSQKAGESYEQYF.

This chain connects TRBV7-9 to TRBJ1-1. Germline loops: CDR1 SEHNR, CDR2 FQNEAQ (reference sequence). The CDR3 consists of 12 residues. CDR3 amino acids: CASSSIDTEAFF.

This sequence joins TRBV7-2 and TRBJ2-4; TCRdb names TRBD1, which stays unverified in the absence of DNA. Germline V gene sequence: CDR1 SGHTA, CDR2 FQGNSA. The CDR3 extends over 13 amino acids. CDR3 loop: CASSWTGGDIQYF.

The CDR3 reads CASSAGTGNEAFF. The V gene is TRBV7-3, the J gene TRBJ1-1; TCRdb names TRBD1, which stays unverified in the absence of DNA. The V gene's germline CDR1 is SGHTA and CDR2 FQGTGA. This CDR3 is built from 13 residues.

The J gene is TRBJ2-3, the V gene TRBV7-2; TCRdb's D gene call, TRBD2, goes unchecked for lack of DNA. The V gene's germline CDR1 is SGHTA and CDR2 FQGNSA. The CDR3 has 14 amino acids. CDR3 sequence: CASSLVGPTDTQYF.

The CDR3: CASSQDVRGIHYGYTF. The chain is built from TRBV4-3 and TRBJ1-2; TCRdb gives TRBD1 as the D gene, but with no DNA this cannot be confirmed. Germline V gene sequence: CDR1 LGHNA, CDR2 YSLEER. The CDR3 has 16 residues.

The CDR3 loop is CSVRWAHAYEQYF. The V gene is TRBV29-1, the J gene TRBJ2-7; the D gene TCRdb calls, TRBD2, cannot be checked with no DNA. The CDR3 length is 13 residues. The germline CDR1 and CDR2 sequences are SQVTM and ANQGSEA.

The rearrangement joins TRBV6-4 to TRBJ2-1; without DNA, the TCRdb call of TRBD1 cannot be checked. CDR3 length equals 13 residues. The germline V gene has CDR1 MRHNA and CDR2 SNTAGT. The CDR3 loop is CASSPGAYNEQFF.

The gene calls are TRBV7-9 and TRBJ1-1; the TCRdb call, TRBD1, lacks DNA for checking. The germline CDR1 and CDR2 sequences are SEHNR and FQNEAQ (reference sequence). CDR3 length equals 13 residues. CDR3 region: CASSLSRTGEAFF. The full variable domain, rest sourced from reference TRBV7-9 and TRBJ1-1, is DTGVSQNPRHKITKRGQNVTFRCDPISEHNRLYWYRQTLGQGPEFLTYFQNEAQLEKSRLLSDRFSAERPKGSFSTLEIQRTEQGDSAMYLCASSLSRTGEAFFGQGTRLTVV.

This chain connects TRBV12-3 or TRBV12-4 to TRBJ2-1; TCRdb's D call of TRBD1 is untestable without DNA. This CDR3 comprises 16 residues. CDR3 loop: CASSLYGDRAFNEQFF.

Considering frequency, this clonotype is medium-sized. V gene TRBV29-1 combines with J gene TRBJ1-2; TCRdb's D gene call, TRBD1, goes unchecked for lack of DNA. This CDR3 is 14 amino acids long. From germline, CDR1 is SQVTM and CDR2 ANQGSEA. Here the CDR3 reads CSVFDSHDGYGYTF.

The chain couples TRBV7-8 to TRBJ2-7; TCRdb picks TRBD2, but there is no DNA to check that call. The V gene's germline CDR1 is SGHVS and CDR2 FQNEAQ. CDR3 length: 17 residues. This CDR3 is CASSAGLAGAITYEQYF. The full variable domain, rest sourced from reference TRBV7-8 and TRBJ2-7, is GAGVSQSPRYKVAKRGQDVALRCDPISGHVSLFWYQQALGQGPEFLTYFQNEAQLDKSGLPSDRFFAERPEGSVSTLKIQRTQQEDSAVYLCASSAGLAGAITYEQYFGPGTRLTVT.

The CDR3 here is CASSPDMGPNTQYF. The chain recombines TRBV4-1 with TRBJ2-3; TCRdb's D gene call, TRBD1, goes unchecked for lack of DNA. Germline CDR1 reads MGHRA; CDR2 reads YSYEKL. This CDR3 region has 14 residues.

J is TRBJ2-3 and V is TRBV2. The CDR3 runs 12 residues. Germline loops: CDR1 SNHLY, CDR2 FYNNEI. The CDR3 protein is CASTDPTDTQYF.

The rearrangement uses TRBV7-3 and TRBJ2-1; lacking DNA, the TRBD2 call made by TCRdb goes unchecked. Germline lookup yields CDR1 SGHTA and CDR2 FQGTGA. The CDR3 is made up of 16 amino acids. The CDR3 here is CASSPFGGPSYNEQFF.

The rearrangement joins TRBV7-9 to TRBJ1-6. Per germline, CDR1 SEHNR and CDR2 FQNEAQ (reference sequence). The CDR3 sequence is 11 residues long. The CDR3 spells CASSFESPLHF.

The rearrangement joins TRBV7-3 to TRBJ2-3; TCRdb names TRBD1, which stays unverified in the absence of DNA. This CDR3 comprises 15 residues. Looked up from germline, CDR1 is SGHTA and CDR2 is FQGTGA. The CDR3 region is CASSLTLAPSDTQYF.

The gene calls are TRBV30 and TRBJ1-2; there is no DNA to check the TCRdb D call of TRBD1. Germline CDR1 reads GTSNPN; CDR2 reads SVGIG (reference sequence). This CDR3 is 11 amino acids long. CDR3: CAWTALGGYTF.

The chain is built from TRBV7-9 and TRBJ2-1; the TCRdb D gene call, TRBD2, has no DNA to confirm it. CDR1 is SEHNR, CDR2 FQNEAQ, per germline (reference sequence). The CDR3 has 16 amino acids. CDR3: CASSRETGVSGYEQFF.

The chain has TRBV4-3 and TRBJ2-7; the D call from TCRdb, TRBD1, cannot be confirmed without DNA. Germline CDR1 and CDR2: LGHNA and YSLEER. The CDR3 spans 15 residues. The CDR3 protein is CASSQDRGSAYEQYF.